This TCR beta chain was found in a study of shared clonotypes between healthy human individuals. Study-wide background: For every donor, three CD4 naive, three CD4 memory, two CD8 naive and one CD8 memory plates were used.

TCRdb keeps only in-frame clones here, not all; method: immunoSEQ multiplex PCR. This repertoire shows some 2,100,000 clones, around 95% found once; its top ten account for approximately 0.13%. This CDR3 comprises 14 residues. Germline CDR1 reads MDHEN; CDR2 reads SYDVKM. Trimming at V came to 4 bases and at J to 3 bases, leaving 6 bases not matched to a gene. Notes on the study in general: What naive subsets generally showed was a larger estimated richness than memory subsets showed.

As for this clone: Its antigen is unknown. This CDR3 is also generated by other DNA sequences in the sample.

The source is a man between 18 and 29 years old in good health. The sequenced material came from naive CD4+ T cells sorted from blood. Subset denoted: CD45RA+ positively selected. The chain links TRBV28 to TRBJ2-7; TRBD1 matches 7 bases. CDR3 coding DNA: TGTGCCAGCAGTTCCGGGACAGTCCACTACGAGCAGTACTTC. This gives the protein CASSSGTVHYEQYF.